What follows are 27 T cell receptor beta chains derived from one specimen sequenced in a study of regulatory T cells in long-lasting Graves disease. Regarding time point: persistent/refractory GD, antithyroid drugs over 5 years with positive TRAb. The TCR library was prepared using RNA isolated from PBMCs. Through Arm-PCR of CDR3 regions and iRepertoire HTBI primers, TCR beta libraries were built. TCRdb used MiXCR to reprocess the multiplex PCR reads, holding one entry per CDR3 protein. The profile shows about half a million distinct CDR3 sequences, about 20% of them singletons. The specimen was peripheral blood mononuclear cells (PBMCs), collected when the disease was refractory, from a patient treated with antithyroid drugs. The receptor source for this set is a female donor with Graves disease.

Regarding this clonotype: This may be a read error, as it is one base from a much larger clone. V gene TRBV28 combines with J gene TRBJ1-2; D unresolved. This CDR3 comprises 12 residues. Germline V gives CDR1 MDHEN, CDR2 SYDVKM. The CDR3 DNA follows: TGTGCCGGCAGTTTGGTTCGAGGCGGCTACACCTTC. Amino acids: CAGSLVRGGYTF.

This clonotype occurred a few times. The rearrangement links TRBV20-1 to TRBJ2-5; 7 positions agree with TRBD1. CDR3 size: 14 residues. Germline V gene sequence: CDR1 DFQATT, CDR2 SNEGSKA (reference sequence). V shed 5 bases, J shed 2 bases, and the junction held 8 bases outside the gene matches. The CDR3, as DNA: TGCAGTGCTCCTGACAGGGCAGGACAAGAGACCCAGTACTTC. Protein: CSAPDRAGQETQYF.

This clonotype has a handful of counts. CDR3 sequence: CSVLLRQNYEQYF. CDR3 bases: TGCAGCGTTCTCCTACGACAGAACTACGAGCAGTACTTC. The chain combines TRBV29-1 with TRBJ2-7; D perhaps matches TRBD1 (5 bases). The germline gives CDR1 SQVTM, CDR2 ANQGSEA. The V and J ends lost 5 bases and 3 bases respectively, with 14 bases between them. The CDR3 is made up of 13 amino acids.

Ten or more counts support this clonotype. The chain joins TRBV11-2 to TRBJ1-1; TRBD1 matches 7 bases. This CDR3 comprises 17 residues. J was trimmed by 5 bases and V by 2 bases; bases with no gene match: 14. Germline V gene sequence: CDR1 SGHAT, CDR2 FQNNGV. CDR3 residues: CASSLIWQGDYGTEAFF. As DNA, the CDR3 is TGTGCCAGCAGCTTAATTTGGCAGGGGGATTATGGTACTGAAGCTTTCTTT.

Ten or more counts support this clonotype. This chain connects TRBV29-1 to TRBJ1-1; TRBD1 matches 7 bases. The CDR3 has 11 amino acids. J lost 11 bases, V lost 4 bases, and 7 bases had no gene match. Germline CDR1 reads SQVTM; CDR2 reads ANQGSEA. The CDR3 loop is CSVGIDREAFF. CDR3 DNA sequence: TGCAGCGTTGGAATAGACAGGGAGGCTTTCTTT.

This sequence joins TRBV9 and TRBJ1-1; D gene unclear. The germline V and J ends were trimmed by 4 bases and 4 bases, with 11 bases remaining between them. This CDR3 region has 13 residues. Germline V lookup: CDR1 SGDLS, CDR2 YYNGEE. DNA for the CDR3: TGTGCCAGCAGCTGGAATGTGGGCACTGAAGCTTTCTTT. Its translation: CASSWNVGTEAFF.

This clonotype appeared a few times. The chain links TRBV27 to TRBJ2-7, with D unclear. This CDR3 region has 12 residues. The V end was cut by 5 bases, the J end by 0 bases, with 5 bases between. Germline-derived CDR1 and CDR2 are MNHEY and SMNVEV (reference sequence). The CDR3 here is CASSKYSYEQYF. The CDR3 nucleotides read TGTGCCAGCAGTAAATACTCCTACGAGCAGTACTTC.

This clonotype was seen more than once but under ten times. The CDR3 nucleotides are TGTGCCAGCAGCTTAGGTATAGGGACAGAGATGAACACTGAAGCTTTCTTT. Protein product: CASSLGIGTEMNTEAFF. The rearrangement links TRBV7-9 to TRBJ1-1; 7 bases are a match to TRBD1. CDR1 SEHNR and CDR2 FQNEAQ come from the germline V gene (reference sequence). With V trimmed by 1 base and J by 0 bases, 8 bases remained unmatched. This CDR3 has 17 amino acids.

Only a few counts were recorded for this clonotype. The chain recombines TRBV7-2 with TRBJ2-5, with D perhaps matching TRBD1 (7 bases). Germline V gene data show CDR1 as SGHTA and CDR2 as FQGNSA. V lost 2 bases to trimming and J lost 5 bases, with 15 bases between them. The CDR3 covers 15 residues. The CDR3 nucleotides are TGTGCCAGCAGCTTAATAGGAGGGGGCGCGGAGACCCAGTACTTC. It is translated as CASSLIGGGAETQYF.

This clonotype occurred many times. This chain uses TRBV28 with TRBJ1-1; D call uncertain. The length of the CDR3 is 10 residues. Germline CDR1 is MDHEN and CDR2 is SYDVKM. V was cut by 5 bases and J by 11 bases, with 9 bases left in between. CDR3 nucleotide sequence: TGTGCCAGCAGTCGTCGTCAGGCTTTCTTT. It translates to CASSRRQAFF.

About this clonotype itself: Given a much more abundant clone one base away, this may be a read error. The gene calls are TRBV6-5 and TRBJ1-1, with D perhaps TRBD1 (5 bases). Germline V gene sequence: CDR1 MNHEY, CDR2 SVGAGI. There are 13 residues in the CDR3. With 2 bases removed from V and 5 bases from J, the gap between germline ends came to 9 bases. Here the CDR3 reads CASSYGGKTEAFF. The CDR3 DNA sequence: TGTGCCAGCAGTTACGGGGGGAAGACTGAAGCTTTCTTT.

The V call is TRBV19, the J call TRBJ2-5; 9 bases match TRBD2. Germline V gene data show CDR1 as LNHDA and CDR2 as SQIVND (reference sequence). After removal of 1 base from V and 2 bases from J, the junction contained 2 bases not matched to a gene. This CDR3 is 15 amino acids long. CDR3 coding DNA: TGTGCCAGTAGTATAGGACTAGCGGCGCAAGAGACCCAGTACTTC. Translation gives CASSIGLAAQETQYF.

V gene TRBV20-1 combines with J gene TRBJ2-5, with TRBD1 matching 7 bases. Germline V gene lookup returns CDR1 DFQATT and CDR2 SNEGSKA (reference sequence). This CDR3 comprises 15 residues. J gave up 5 bases and V 1 base, and 10 bases lay outside the gene matches. The CDR3 reads CSARGGTAEDETQYF. The CDR3, as DNA: TGCAGTGCTAGAGGTGGGACAGCCGAGGATGAGACCCAGTACTTC.

The chain joins TRBV5-1 to TRBJ2-6, with D possibly TRBD1 on 6 matching bases. The germline CDR1 and CDR2 sequences are SGHRS and YFSETQ. There are 17 residues in the CDR3. Trimming removed 4 bases at V and 2 bases at J, with 16 bases between. The CDR3: CASSRITGTTGANVLTF. The CDR3 nucleotides are TGCGCCAGCAGCAGAATAACAGGGACGACTGGGGCCAACGTCCTGACTTTC.

The chain combines TRBV7-9 with TRBJ2-5, with a tentative D call TRBD1 (6 bases). From germline, CDR1 is SEHNR and CDR2 FQNEAQ (reference sequence). V gave up 6 bases and J gave up 4 bases, with 15 bases separating them. The CDR3 extends over 14 amino acids. CDR3 sequence: CASSPWGHRETQYF. CDR3 sequence (DNA): TGTGCCAGCAGTCCCTGGGGACATCGAGAGACCCAGTACTTC.

As to this clonotype: One base away lies a much larger clone, so this may be a sequencing read error. The genes are TRBV5-1 and TRBJ1-1; D not resolved. The CDR3 runs 15 residues. Germline CDR1 is SGHRS and CDR2 is YFSETQ. The DNA of the CDR3 is TGCGCCAGCAGCTCAGGAGGGTCGATGGCCACTGAAGCTCTCTTT. It codes for CASSSGGSMATEALF.

V is TRBV15 and J is TRBJ1-4; 7 positions match TRBD1. With 2 bases clipped from V and 2 bases from J, the junction kept 2 bases outside the gene matches. Germline V lookup: CDR1 LNHNV, CDR2 YYDKDF (reference sequence). The CDR3 contains 15 residues. CDR3 residues: CATSRTGATNEKLFF. CDR3 sequence (DNA): TGTGCCACCAGCAGAACAGGGGCGACTAATGAAAAACTGTTTTTT.

This clonotype was seen at least ten times. The chain recombines TRBV28 with TRBJ1-2, with D possibly TRBD1 on 5 matching bases. The CDR3 covers 15 residues. CDR1 MDHEN and CDR2 SYDVKM come from the germline V gene. The germline V and J ends were trimmed by 5 bases and 9 bases, with 22 bases remaining between them. CDR3 DNA sequence: TGTGCCAGCAGTCTTGGGCAAACACTTGGGGACCGCTACACCTTC. Protein: CASSLGQTLGDRYTF.

Concerning this clonotype itself: This clone may be a read error of a much larger clone one base away. This rearrangement joins TRBV10-3 to TRBJ1-1; TRBD1 matches at 7 bases. The germline V gene encodes CDR1 ENHRY and CDR2 SYGVKD. CDR3 length: 14 residues. The V gene end was trimmed by 6 bases and the J gene end by 4 bases; junction bases not matched to a gene: 8. This CDR3 is CAIRGDRDATEAFF. For the CDR3, the DNA is TGTGCCATCAGGGGAGACAGGGATGCCACTGAAGCTTTCTTT.

Ten or more counts support this clonotype. V and J are TRBV15 and TRBJ2-7; D unclear. Trimming removed 6 bases from V and 0 bases from J, with 9 bases in between. This CDR3 region has 13 residues. Germline CDR1 reads LNHNV; CDR2 reads YYDKDF (reference sequence). In DNA, the CDR3 is TGTGCCACCAGTGACTTGGGCTCCTACGAGCAGTACTTC. It yields the protein CATSDLGSYEQYF.

With regard to this clonotype: With a much larger clone just one base away, this may be a read error. DNA for the CDR3: TGTGCCAGCAGCTTAGCGTCAGACAGGGGAGAATCACCCCTCCACTTT. Its translation: CASSLASDRGESPLHF. The chain links TRBV7-8 to TRBJ1-6, with 8 bases identical to TRBD1. The J segment lost 10 bases and the V segment lost 0 bases, leaving 8 bases of the junction unmatched. The CDR3 spans 16 residues. The V gene's germline CDR1 is SGHVS and CDR2 FQNEAQ.

The J gene is TRBJ1-4, the V gene TRBV20-1, with 7 bases fitting TRBD1. V lost 3 bases and J lost 4; bases outside the gene matches: 5. Germline CDR1 is DFQATT and CDR2 is SNEGSKA (reference sequence). This CDR3 has 14 amino acids. The CDR3: CSARSTGYNEKLFF. CDR3 in DNA: TGCAGTGCTAGGTCGACAGGGTATAATGAAAAACTGTTTTTT.

This clonotype showed up many times. The genes are TRBV15 and TRBJ2-7, with D possibly TRBD2 on 5 matching bases. The CDR3 covers 15 residues. Per germline, CDR1 LNHNV and CDR2 YYDKDF (reference sequence). The ends were cut back, 0 bases at V and 1 base at J, with 10 bases in the middle. The CDR3: CATSRDPGGSYEQYF. The CDR3 DNA follows: TGTGCCACCAGCAGAGATCCGGGCGGGTCCTACGAGCAGTACTTC.

This clonotype was seen ten or more times. The J gene is TRBJ2-7, the V gene TRBV7-2, with 7 bases that match TRBD2. There are 15 residues in the CDR3. The J segment lost 6 bases and the V segment lost 3 bases, leaving 11 bases of the junction unmatched. CDR1 is SGHTA and CDR2 is FQGNSA in the germline V gene. CDR3 loop: CASSLGGGDGGEQYF. Written as DNA, the CDR3 is TGTGCCAGCAGCTTGGGGGGAGGGGACGGTGGCGAGCAGTACTTC.

This clonotype has a count of ten or more. The chain links TRBV28 to TRBJ1-1; 7 nucleotides agree with TRBD1. V lost 1 base and J lost 10; bases outside the gene matches: 9. The CDR3 is made up of 14 amino acids. The germline V gene has CDR1 MDHEN and CDR2 SYDVKM. CDR3 in amino acids: CASSLFPGQTSAFF. The CDR3 DNA sequence: TGTGCCAGCAGTTTATTCCCGGGACAGACATCAGCTTTCTTT.

The V call is TRBV6-2 or TRBV6-3, the J call TRBJ2-1; 8 bases agree with TRBD2. The CDR3 consists of 14 residues. Germline loops: CDR1 MNHEY, CDR2 SVGEGT. With 5 bases clipped from V and 0 bases from J, the junction kept 0 bases outside the gene matches. CDR3 residues: CASSSGGSYNEQFF. For the CDR3, the DNA is TGTGCCAGCAGTAGCGGGGGCTCCTACAATGAGCAGTTCTTC.

This clonotype occurred many times. The rearrangement joins TRBV7-3 to TRBJ2-7; TRBD2 matches 10 bases. The CDR3 loop spans 14 amino acids. Trimming removed 3 bases from V and 5 bases from J; junction bases left unmatched: 4. CDR1 is SGHTA, CDR2 FQGTGA, per germline. Here the CDR3 reads CASSLLAGVNEQYF. The CDR3 coding sequence is TGTGCCAGCAGCTTGCTAGCGGGGGTGAACGAGCAGTACTTC.